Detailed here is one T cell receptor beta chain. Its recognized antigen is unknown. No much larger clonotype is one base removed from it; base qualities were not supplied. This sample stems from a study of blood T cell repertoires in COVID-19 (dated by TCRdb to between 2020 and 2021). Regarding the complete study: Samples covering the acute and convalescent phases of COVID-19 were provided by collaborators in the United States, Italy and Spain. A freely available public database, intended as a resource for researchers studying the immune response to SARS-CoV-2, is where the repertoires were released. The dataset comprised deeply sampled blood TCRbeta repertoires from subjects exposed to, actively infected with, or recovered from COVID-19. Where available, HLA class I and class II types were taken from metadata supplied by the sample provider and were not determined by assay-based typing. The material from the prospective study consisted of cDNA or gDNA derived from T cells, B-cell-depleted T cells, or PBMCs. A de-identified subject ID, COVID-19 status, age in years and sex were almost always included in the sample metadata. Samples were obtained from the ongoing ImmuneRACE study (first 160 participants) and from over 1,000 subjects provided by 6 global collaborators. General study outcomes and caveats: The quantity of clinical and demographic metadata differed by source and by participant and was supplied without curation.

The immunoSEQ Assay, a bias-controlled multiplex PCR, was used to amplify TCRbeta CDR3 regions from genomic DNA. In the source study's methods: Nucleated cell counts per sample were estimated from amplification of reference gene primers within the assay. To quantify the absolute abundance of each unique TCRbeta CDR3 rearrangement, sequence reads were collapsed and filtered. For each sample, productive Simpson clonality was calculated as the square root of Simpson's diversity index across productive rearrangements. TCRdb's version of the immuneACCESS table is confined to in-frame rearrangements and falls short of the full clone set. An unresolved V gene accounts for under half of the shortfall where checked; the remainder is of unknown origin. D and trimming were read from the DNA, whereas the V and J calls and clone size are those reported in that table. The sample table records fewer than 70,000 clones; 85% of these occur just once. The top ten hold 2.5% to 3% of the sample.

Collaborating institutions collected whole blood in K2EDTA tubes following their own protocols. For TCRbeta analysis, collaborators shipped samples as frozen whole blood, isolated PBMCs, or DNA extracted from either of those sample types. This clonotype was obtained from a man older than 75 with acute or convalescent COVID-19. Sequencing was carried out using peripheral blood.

The nucleotide sequence reads as follows: TGTGCCAGCAGCCGTACAGTTGAAGCTTTCTTT. The encoded protein is CASSRTVEAFF. The chain couples TRBV7-9 to TRBJ1-1; the D gene cannot be named for sure. V lost 5 bases and J lost 7 bases; the stretch between them is 8 bases long. The CDR3, cysteine through phenylalanine, is 11 amino acids long. CDR3 DNA is the only sequence kept; it has 33 bases, read in frame from the first base. CDR1 is given as SEHNR and CDR2 as FQNEAQ, both from the germline V gene (reference sequence). Joined to the reference TRBV7-9 and TRBJ1-1 proteins, this CDR3 gives the full variable domain: DTGVSQNPRHKITKRGQNVTFRCDPISEHNRLYWYRQTLGQGPEFLTYFQNEAQLEKSRLLSDRFSAERPKGSFSTLEIQRTEQGDSAMYLCASSRTVEAFFGQGTRLTVV.